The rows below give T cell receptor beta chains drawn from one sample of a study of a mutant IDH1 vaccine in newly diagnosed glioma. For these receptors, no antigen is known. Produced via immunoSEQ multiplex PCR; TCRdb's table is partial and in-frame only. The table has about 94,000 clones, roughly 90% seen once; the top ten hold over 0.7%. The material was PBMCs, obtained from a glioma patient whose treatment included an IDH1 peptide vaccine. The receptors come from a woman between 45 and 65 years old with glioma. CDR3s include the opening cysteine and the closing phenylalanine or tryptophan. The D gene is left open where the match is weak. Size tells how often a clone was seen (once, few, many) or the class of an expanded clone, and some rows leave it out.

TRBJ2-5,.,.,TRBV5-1,TGCGCCAGCAGCTATGACCTCGACAGTCCGGGGTACTTC,CASSYDLDSPGYF
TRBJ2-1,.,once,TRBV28,TGTGCCAGCAGTTTGACGGGAGAACGCAATGAGCAGTTCTTC,CASSLTGERNEQFF
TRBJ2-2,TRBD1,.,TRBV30,TGTGCCTGGCCGGGGACAGAGAACGCGAACACCGGGGAGCTGTTTTTT,CAWPGTENANTGELFF
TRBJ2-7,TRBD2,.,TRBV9,TGTGCCAGCAGCGCTAGCGGGGGGTTATACGAGCAGTACTTC,CASSASGGLYEQYF
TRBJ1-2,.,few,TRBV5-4,TGTGCCAGCAGTTCAGCGGACAGCGCTAACTATGGCTACACCTTC,CASSSADSANYGYTF
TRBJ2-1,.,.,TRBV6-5,TGTGCCAGCAGTTACTCGGGGCAGGTTTCCGATAATGAGCAGTTCTTC,CASSYSGQVSDNEQFF
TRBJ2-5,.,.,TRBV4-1,TGCGCCAGCAGCCCAACCCAAGAGACCCAGTACTTC,CASSPTQETQYF
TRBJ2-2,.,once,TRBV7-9,TGTGCCAGCAGCTTAGGTAGCGGCACCGGGGAGCTGTTTTTT,CASSLGSGTGELFF
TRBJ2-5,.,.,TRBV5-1,TGCGCCAGCAGCTTGAGCAGGGGTACCCAAGAGACCCAGTACTTC,CASSLSRGTQETQYF
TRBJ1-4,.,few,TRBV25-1,TGTGCCAGCAGTGAATGGGGAGTTAATGAAAAACTGTTTTTT,CASSEWGVNEKLFF
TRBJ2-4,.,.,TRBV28,TGTGCCAGCAGCCCCCCCGCGCGGCGGTGGTACTTC,CASSPPARRWYF
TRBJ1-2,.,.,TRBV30,TGTGCCTGGAGTCTCCAGCTCTATGGCTACACCTTC,CAWSLQLYGYTF
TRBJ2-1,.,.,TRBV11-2,TGTGCCAGCAGCTTAGAAGGACCGGCGGTGCAGTTCTTC,CASSLEGPAVQFF
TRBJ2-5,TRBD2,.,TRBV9,TGTGCCAGCAGCGTAGGGATAGCGGGAGCGGGAGAGACCCAGTACTTC,CASSVGIAGAGETQYF
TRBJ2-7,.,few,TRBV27,TGTGCCAGCAGTTCCCGAGGACGAGGAAACGAGCAGTACTTC,CASSSRGRGNEQYF
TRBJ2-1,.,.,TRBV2,TGTGCCAGCAGGGGCGGGAATACTCCCAATGAGCAGTTCTTC,CASRGGNTPNEQFF
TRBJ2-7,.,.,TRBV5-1,TGCGCCAGCAGCTTGGCCGGGACGTTTGGGTCCTACGAGCAGTACTTC,CASSLAGTFGSYEQYF
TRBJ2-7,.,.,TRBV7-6,TGTGCCACCCTCCAGGGTCGCGAGCAGTACTTC,CATLQGREQYF
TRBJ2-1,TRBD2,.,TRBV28,TGTGCCAGCAGTAGCCCCTGGGGGGGAGGAAATGAGCAGTTCTTC,CASSSPWGGGNEQFF
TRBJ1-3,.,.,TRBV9,TGTGCCAGCAGCGTCGGGGGTTACTCTGGAAACACCATATATTTT,CASSVGGYSGNTIYF